These 5 T cell receptor beta chains were sequenced from one sample in a study of cytomegalovirus exposure and HLA in healthy donors. The PCR employed 60 Vbeta primers together with 13 Jbeta primers. Sequencing used immunoSEQ multiplex PCR; TCRdb keeps in-frame clones, though not all of them. The sample shows some 98,000 clones, around 72% of them seen only once. The sample was PBMCs. The receptors derive from a man aged 18 to 29 in good health and CMV-seropositive.

This clone showed up just a few times. The rearrangement uses TRBV6-6 and TRBJ2-5; no firm D call. There are 13 residues in the CDR3. V was clipped by 0 bases and J by 7 bases, with 9 bases between them. Germline loops: CDR1 MNHNY, CDR2 SVGAGI (reference sequence). CDR3 protein: CASSYSDLGTQYF. CDR3 sequence (DNA): TGTGCCAGCAGTTACTCGGATCTAGGGACCCAGTACTTC.

The chain uses TRBV5-1 and TRBJ1-2; the D gene is possibly TRBD1 (5 bases). Per the germline V gene, CDR1 is SGHRS and CDR2 is YFSETQ. This CDR3 is built from 12 residues. V dropped 1 base and J dropped 6 bases, with 7 bases sitting between them. The CDR3 DNA reads as TGCGCCAGCAGCTTGCAAGGGGATGGCTACACCTTC. This encodes CASSLQGDGYTF.

The chain has TRBV6-6 and TRBJ1-2; D ambiguous. From germline, CDR1 is MNHNY and CDR2 SVGAGI (reference sequence). V lost 2 bases, J lost 6 bases, and 16 bases lay in between. The CDR3 runs to 15 residues. The CDR3 here is CASSYPGRELDGYTF. The CDR3 nucleotides are TGTGCCAGCAGTTACCCTGGGCGGGAGTTAGATGGCTACACCTTC.

The V and J genes are TRBV2 and TRBJ2-7; D is unresolved. The V gene lost 8 bases and the J gene lost 2 bases, with 10 bases spanning the gap. The CDR3 spans 12 residues. Germline CDR1 reads SNHLY; CDR2 reads FYNNEI. CDR3: CASHREAYEQYF. The CDR3, as DNA: TGTGCCAGCCACAGAGAAGCCTACGAGCAGTACTTC.

This clone was observed a few times. V gene TRBV28 combines with J gene TRBJ2-7, with D maybe TRBD2 (6 bases). The V end lost 5 bases, the J end lost 3 bases, and 20 bases lay between the germline ends. Germline lookup yields CDR1 MDHEN and CDR2 SYDVKM. The CDR3 has 16 amino acids. CDR3 region: CASSNRGRENFYEQYF. DNA of the CDR3: TGTGCCAGCAGTAACCGGGGACGGGAGAATTTCTACGAGCAGTACTTC.